The 7 T cell receptor beta chains in this list originate from one sample, sequenced in a study of cytomegalovirus exposure and HLA in healthy donors. A multiplex PCR was run with 60 Vbeta primers and 13 Jbeta primers. The table came from immunoSEQ multiplex PCR; TCRdb's copy has only in-frame clones and leaves some out. The sample has 99,000 or so clones, approximately 11% seen once; the top ten hold 16%. Sample: PBMCs. These receptors were taken from a man aged 40-50 years in good health and CMV-seropositive.

This chain uses TRBV6-5 with TRBJ2-1; D remains unclear. Germline V gene data show CDR1 as MNHEY and CDR2 as SVGAGI. Trimming pared 5 bases from V and 1 base from J, leaving 12 bases between. The CDR3 consists of 15 residues. This chain's CDR3 is CASSTPGPSYNEQFF. CDR3 coding DNA: TGTGCCAGCAGTACACCGGGTCCGTCCTACAATGAGCAGTTCTTC.

The chain recombines TRBV5-1 with TRBJ2-3, with 11 positions matching TRBD2. The CDR3 loop spans 18 amino acids. Germline V gene data show CDR1 as SGHRS and CDR2 as YFSETQ. The J segment lost 4 bases and the V segment lost 0 bases, leaving 10 bases of the junction unmatched. The CDR3 here is CASSLGATSGKLSDTQYF. CDR3 nucleotides: TGCGCCAGCAGCTTGGGCGCGACTAGCGGGAAGTTATCAGATACGCAGTATTTT. Using reference TRBV5-1 and TRBJ2-3 for the parts outside the CDR3, the full variable domain is KAGVTQTPRYLIKTRGQQVTLSCSPISGHRSVSWYQQTPGQGLQFLFEYFSETQRNKGNFPGRFSGRQFSNSRSEMNVSTLELGDSALYLCASSLGATSGKLSDTQYFGPGTRLTVL.

This clone turned up a few times. The J gene is TRBJ2-7, the V gene TRBV5-1; TRBD2 matches 8 bases. Looked up from germline, CDR1 is SGHRS and CDR2 is YFSETQ. V was clipped by 4 bases and J by 6 bases; unmatched bases: 12. The CDR3 sequence is 15 residues long. The DNA of the CDR3 is TGCGCCAGCAGCACTGGACTAGCCCCCTTCGGCGAGCAGTACTTC. Translating gives CASSTGLAPFGEQYF. The whole variable domain, remainder taken from reference TRBV5-1 and TRBJ2-7, is KAGVTQTPRYLIKTRGQQVTLSCSPISGHRSVSWYQQTPGQGLQFLFEYFSETQRNKGNFPGRFSGRQFSNSRSEMNVSTLELGDSALYLCASSTGLAPFGEQYFGPGTRLTVT.

This clone was seen more than once but under ten times. Distinct nucleotide sequences in the sample also encode this CDR3. The chain couples TRBV7-2 to TRBJ1-1; TRBD1 agrees at 8 bases. V shed 5 bases and J 3 bases; nucleotides not matched to a gene: 5. This CDR3 spans 14 amino acids. The germline gives CDR1 SGHTA, CDR2 FQGNSA. The CDR3, as DNA: TGTGCCAGCAGCCTACAGGGGGGGGACACTGAAGCTTTCTTT. It codes for CASSLQGGDTEAFF.

This clone appeared a few times. This rearrangement joins TRBV7-2 to TRBJ2-5; a possible D gene is TRBD2 (5 bases). V was cut by 1 base and J by 5 bases, with 11 bases left in between. This CDR3 is 14 amino acids long. Germline V gives CDR1 SGHTA, CDR2 FQGNSA. In DNA, the CDR3 is TGTGCCAGCAGCTTAGGAGGGCCGGGGGAGACCCAGTACTTC. This sequence encodes CASSLGGPGETQYF.

This chain uses TRBV5-8 with TRBJ1-2; D gene uncertain. CDR1 is SGHTS, CDR2 YDEGEE, per germline. With 4 bases removed from V and 4 bases from J, the gap between germline ends came to 11 bases. CDR3 size: 13 residues. The CDR3 DNA is TGTGCCAGCAGCCGGGATCCACCCTATGGCTACACCTTC. It yields the protein CASSRDPPYGYTF.

This clone was seen a handful of times. The gene calls are TRBV7-3 and TRBJ2-2, with D possibly matching TRBD2 (6 bases). CDR3 length equals 14 residues. Trimming cost V 8 bases and J 0 bases, with 10 bases left between them. The germline V gene has CDR1 SGHTA and CDR2 FQGTGA. For the CDR3, the DNA is TGTGCCAGCGGGGCTAGCGCGAACACCGGGGAGCTGTTTTTT. It codes for CASGASANTGELFF.